This T cell receptor beta chain was captured in a study of CD8+ T cells in alopecia areata. Study-level findings and limits: With tofacitinib ongoing, many expanded lesional clones persisted in both scalp and blood. Tofacitinib produced a significant decrease in scalp clonality and in expanded CD8+ clones among the top 100.

Treatment reported: oral pan-JAK inhibitor, 5-10 mg twice daily. The investigators collected lesional scalp punch biopsies and peripheral blood from alopecia areata patients. Reverse transcription of extracted RNA yielded cDNA, which provided the sequencing template. The repertoire was sequenced with immunoSEQ multiplex PCR; TCRdb's copy has only in-frame clones and lacks some. The sample has under 200,000 clones, about 71% seen once. The V and J ends lost 5 bases and 7 bases respectively, with 15 bases between them. There are 14 residues in the CDR3. Germline-derived CDR1 and CDR2 are MNHEY and SMNVEV (reference sequence). On this clone itself: Its antigen is as yet unknown.

This chain uses TRBV27 with TRBJ2-1; D not resolved. The sequence was obtained from a human donor with alopecia areata. The specimen comprised CD4+ T cells sorted from blood, sampled at week 4, from a patient treated with tofacitinib. CDR3 DNA: TGTGCCAGCAGTCCGAGACCCACCGGTAATGAGCAGTTCTTC. Residues: CASSPRPTGNEQFF.